These T cell receptor beta chains were read from a single sample in a study of blood T cell repertoires in COVID-19. Sequencing used immunoSEQ multiplex PCR; TCRdb keeps in-frame clones, though not all of them. The sample gives about 61,000 clones, about nine tenths of which show up once; about 20% is in the top ten. The specimen was peripheral blood. The receptors originated from a woman aged 45-65 years with active or convalescent COVID-19. The CDR3 runs from the conserved cysteine through the conserved F or W.

V gene | CDR3 protein
TRBV4-1 | CASSLTVDRDEKLFF
TRBV7-3 | CASSPGQRTSGELFF
TRBV11-1 | CASSLSVTGSYEQYF
TRBV27 | CASSLWSNAEQFF
TRBV24-1 | CAEKRYEQYF
TRBV10-3 | CATTPGWGGAIDTQYF
TRBV6-1 | CASSEAVGASYEQYF
TRBV25-1 | CASSDPSDMNTEAFF
TRBV15 | CATSPYQPRDNYGYTF
TRBV21-1 | CAGRTGSQHGYTF
TRBV6-5 | CASSYQGQGHTGELFF
TRBV7-8 | CASSRYQETQYF
TRBV12-3/TRBV12-4 | CASSFGGPQPQHF
TRBV7-8 | CASSQGAGSNQPQHF
TRBV3-1/TRBV3-2 | CASSQMEIQETQYF
TRBV12-3/TRBV12-4 | CASSQWNTEAFF
TRBV13 | CASSLNQGAWTEAFF
TRBV6-5 | CASSYDTRGFSYEQYF
TRBV3-1/TRBV3-2 | CASSPDRGWMGETQYF
TRBV2 | CASRTGTSGRAQQFF
TRBV30 | CACNWIRTSGVTDTQYF
TRBV7-9 | CASSLVSVTGAPYEQYF
TRBV9 | CASSVSRGARGNYGYTF
TRBV4-2 | CASSQGGLAGHTGELFF
TRBV6-5 | CASGPRPSSQETQYF
TRBV12-5 | CASETGQPNTGELFF
TRBV6-5 | CASSRRTAQNTEAFF
TRBV13 | CASSFDRNEAFF
TRBV6-6 | CASSGTGQGKYGYTF
TRBV29-1 | CSVAGGVVVPSGTYEQYF
TRBV6-2/TRBV6-3 | CASSYIAGDQETQYF
TRBV4-2 | CASSLLGTTSTDTQYF
TRBV5-6 | CASSLAPGLSTEAFF
TRBV11-2 | CASTRSPSGRAGDTQYF
TRBV5-1 | CASKSGRQVNEQFF
TRBV5-1 | CASSLRQGYEAFF
TRBV5-1 | CASAPSGQTLEAFF
TRBV28 | CASSLGSGPGANVLTF
TRBV5-1 | CASSFGQGQETQYF
TRBV5-1 | CASSPNPDSSYNSPLHF
TRBV30 | CAWSAGVDPGNTIYF
TRBV19 | CASSLDPGQGVTF
TRBV14 | CASSQDRWVGGNTEAFF
TRBV2 | CASSEPTGYGYTF
TRBV11-2 | CASSLGLAEYNEQFF
TRBV27 | CASSQSQRTYNSPLHF
TRBV11-2 | CASSFQVGLTEAFF
TRBV30 | CAWSESGGKETQYF
TRBV19 | CASSIVPGVTEAFF
TRBV29-1 | CSDSGTSAGETQYF
TRBV4-1 | CASSQDWGTGGLLGYTF